Included here is one T cell receptor beta chain sequence, with context. Its cognate antigen is unknown. The junction and the germline gene differ at one end; a read error may be behind it. This specimen comes from a study of tumor-infiltrating lymphocytes in primary liver carcinoma. Whole-study findings and limits: Pairs of tumor regions overlapped more than tumor-adjacent and tumor-blood pairs did.

Unsorted whole blood supplied the blood RNA, and germline DNA was isolated too. With chronic HBV infection, the patients were also treatment-naive. Total RNA (around 500 ng) served as template for TCR beta cDNA synthesis primed by a constant-region primer. Each TCR beta library was derived from three nested multiplex PCR rounds that employed slightly modified ARM-PCR. Two initial PCR rounds of around 9 cycles each paired TRBV1-TRBV30 forward primers with a C-beta reverse primer. MiXCR, applied by TCRdb to the multiplex PCR reads, yields one record per CDR3 protein. The sample yields nearly 200,000 distinct CDR3 sequences, less than 65% seen once. Germline lookup yields CDR1 SGHAT and CDR2 FQNNGV. This CDR3 spans 16 amino acids.

The source of this sequence is a woman aged 60 to 75 with primary liver carcinoma and hepatitis B virus infection. Sample: peripheral blood. The gene calls are TRBV11-2 and TRBJ2-2, with D perhaps TRBD1 (6 bases). The CDR3 coding sequence is TGTGCCAGCAGCTTATTAGGGGGATCAAACACCGGGGAGCCGTTTTTT. It yields the protein CASSLLGGSNTGEPFF.